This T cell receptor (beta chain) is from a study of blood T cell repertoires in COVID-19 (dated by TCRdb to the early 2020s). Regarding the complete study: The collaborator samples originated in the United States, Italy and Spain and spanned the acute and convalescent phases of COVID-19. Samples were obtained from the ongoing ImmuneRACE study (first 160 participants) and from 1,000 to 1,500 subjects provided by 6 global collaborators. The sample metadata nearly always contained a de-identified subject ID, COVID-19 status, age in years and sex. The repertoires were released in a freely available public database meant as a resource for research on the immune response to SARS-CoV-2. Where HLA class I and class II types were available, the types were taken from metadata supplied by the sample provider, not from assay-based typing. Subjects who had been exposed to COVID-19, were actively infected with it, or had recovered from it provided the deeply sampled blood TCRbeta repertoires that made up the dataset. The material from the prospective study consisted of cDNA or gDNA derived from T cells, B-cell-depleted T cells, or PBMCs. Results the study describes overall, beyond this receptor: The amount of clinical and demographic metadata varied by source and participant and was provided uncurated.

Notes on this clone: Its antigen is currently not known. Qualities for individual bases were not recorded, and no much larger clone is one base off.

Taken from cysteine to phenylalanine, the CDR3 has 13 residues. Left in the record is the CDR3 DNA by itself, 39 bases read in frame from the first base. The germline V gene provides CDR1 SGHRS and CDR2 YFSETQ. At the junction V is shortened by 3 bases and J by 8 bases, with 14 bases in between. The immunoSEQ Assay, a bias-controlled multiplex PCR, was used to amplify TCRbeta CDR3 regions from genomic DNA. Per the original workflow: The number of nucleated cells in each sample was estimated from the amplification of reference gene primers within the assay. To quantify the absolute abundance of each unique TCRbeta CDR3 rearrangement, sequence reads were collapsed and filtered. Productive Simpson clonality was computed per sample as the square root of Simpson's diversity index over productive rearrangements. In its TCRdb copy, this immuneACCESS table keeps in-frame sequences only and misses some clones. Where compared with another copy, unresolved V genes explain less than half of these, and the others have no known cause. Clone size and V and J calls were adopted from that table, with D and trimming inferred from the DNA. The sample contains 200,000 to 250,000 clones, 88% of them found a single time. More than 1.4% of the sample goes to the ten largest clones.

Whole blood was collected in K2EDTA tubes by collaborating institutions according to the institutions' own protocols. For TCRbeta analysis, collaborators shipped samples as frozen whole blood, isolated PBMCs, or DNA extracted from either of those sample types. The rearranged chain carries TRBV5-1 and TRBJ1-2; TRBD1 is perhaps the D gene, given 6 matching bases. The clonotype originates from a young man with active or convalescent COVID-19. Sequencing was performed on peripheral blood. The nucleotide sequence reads TGCGCCAGCAGCTCGGCAGGGGCGGAGGGCTACACCTTC. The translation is CASSSAGAEGYTF.